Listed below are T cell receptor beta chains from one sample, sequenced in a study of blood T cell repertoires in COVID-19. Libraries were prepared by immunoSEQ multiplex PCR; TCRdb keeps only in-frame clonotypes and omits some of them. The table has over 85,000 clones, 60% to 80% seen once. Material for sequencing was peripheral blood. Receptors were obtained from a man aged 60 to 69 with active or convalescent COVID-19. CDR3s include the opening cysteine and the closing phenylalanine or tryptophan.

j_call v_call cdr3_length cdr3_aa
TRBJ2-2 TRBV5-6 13 CASSLDYGGELFF
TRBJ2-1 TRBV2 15 CASSGSLMEGREQFF
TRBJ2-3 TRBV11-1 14 CASSLASGLVAQYF
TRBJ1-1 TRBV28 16 CASSDPVAGVNTEAFF
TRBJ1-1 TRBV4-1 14 CASSQAGFDTEAFF
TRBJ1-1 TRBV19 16 CASSMRVSRGVTEAFF
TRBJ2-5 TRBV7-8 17 CASSLRGGDRGTETQYF
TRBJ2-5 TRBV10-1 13 CASSENRVETQYF
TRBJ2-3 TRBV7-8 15 CASSRVGLGTDTQYF
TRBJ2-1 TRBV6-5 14 CASNKGELHNEQFF
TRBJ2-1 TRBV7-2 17 CASSLWRGLSSYNEQFF
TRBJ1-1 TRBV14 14 CASSYDRGLAAAFF
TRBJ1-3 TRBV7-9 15 CASSLLEDAGNTIYF
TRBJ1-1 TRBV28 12 CATSYRGTEAFF
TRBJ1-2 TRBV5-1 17 CASSLGDRGLNNYGYTF
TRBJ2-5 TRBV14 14 CASSTDRGLETQYF
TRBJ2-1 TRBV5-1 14 CASSLRTSDVEQFF
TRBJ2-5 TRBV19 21 CASSMVSGPSRRTRNQETQYF
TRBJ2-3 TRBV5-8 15 CASNPRLAGADTQYF
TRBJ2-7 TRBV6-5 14 CASSTLAGHYEQYF
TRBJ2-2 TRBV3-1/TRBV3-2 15 CASSRGGGSTGELFF
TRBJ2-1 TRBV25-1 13 CASRRGTSNEQFF